One sample yielded the 2 T cell receptor beta chains listed below, sequenced in a study of blood T cell repertoires in COVID-19 (dated by TCRdb to the early 2020s). Libraries were built with the immunoSEQ multiplex PCR assay. Sourced from immuneACCESS, this table was stored by TCRdb with only in-frame sequences that have V and J called. A share of the clones is absent; for the studies checked, an unresolved V gene accounts for under half, and the remainder has no known explanation. The table for this sample lists 150,000 to 200,000 clones; roughly nine tenths of them were counted only once. The top ten clonotypes cover 9.5% to 13% of the sample. The sample comprised peripheral blood. These receptors were obtained from a woman aged 60-70 years with COVID-19, enrolled during active disease.

In DNA form, the CDR3 reads TGTGCCAGCAGCTTAGTGGGGGGACGGTACAATGAGCAGTTCTTC. Translated, it gives CASSLVGGRYNEQFF. The chain combines TRBV11-2 with TRBJ2-1; TRBD2 might be the D (6 bases). V lost 1 base and J lost 4, with 11 bases in between. There are 15 residues in the CDR3. Germline V CDR1 and CDR2: SGHAT, FQNNGV.

The chain is built from TRBV6-5 and TRBJ2-7; TRBD2 aligns across 7 bases. Germline loops: CDR1 MNHEY, CDR2 SVGAGI. J gave up 6 bases and V 5 bases, and 7 bases lay outside the gene matches. This CDR3 comprises 13 residues. This CDR3 is CASSLSGTSEQYF. CDR3 sequence (DNA): TGTGCCAGCAGTCTAAGCGGGACGAGCGAGCAGTACTTC.